This T cell receptor beta chain was captured by sequencing in a study of T cell responses to AZD1222 COVID-19 vaccine. Clones were read by immunoSEQ multiplex PCR, and TCRdb kept only the in-frame ones, dropping some. The table includes roughly 100,000 clones, around 91% detected once. Germline V gives CDR1 MGHRA, CDR2 YSYEKL. Trimming at V came to 4 bases and at J to 8 bases, leaving 10 bases not matched to a gene. The CDR3 length is 14 residues. Overall study findings and caveats: Nearly half of unique spike-specific TCRs reportedly avoided B.1.351 and B.1.1.7 mutated regions. The study found vaccine-associated CD4 TCRs spanning spike, dominant at 160-218 and 743-854. Donors, mostly white British, included more females; clonal diversity was possibly underestimated.

Comments on this clone: Antigen specificity is unknown.

This clonotype originated in an adult in good health. This sequence joins TRBV4-1 and TRBJ1-2, with TRBD1 matching over 7 bases. The specimen was peripheral blood, collected on day 0 of AZD1222 vaccination. The CDR3 coding sequence is TGCGCCAGCAGCCTCCAGGGGGGATTAGAGGGCTACACCTTC. Translating it yields CASSLQGGLEGYTF.